This is a list of T cell receptor beta chains from one sample in a study of T cell responses to AZD1222 COVID-19 vaccine. Here immunoSEQ multiplex PCR was the method, and the copy in TCRdb shows in-frame clones only, minus some. Seen here are about 97,000 clones, roughly 90% observed once, and the top ten hold over 6.5%. Sequencing used peripheral blood, obtained on day 0 of AZD1222 vaccination. The receptor source for this set is an adult in good health. Each CDR3 is given with its conserved first and last residue. Fields, in order: V gene, D gene, J gene, clone size, CDR3 protein, CDR3 DNA. A D gene is named only where the DNA matches it firmly. Where a row states a size, it is once, few, many or the class of an expanded clone; other rows omit it.

TRBV14	TRBD1	TRBJ1-4	.	CASSLLGQGSEKLFF	TGTGCCAGCAGCCTGCTAGGACAGGGTAGTGAAAAACTGTTTTTT
TRBV30	TRBD2	TRBJ2-1	.	CASRTSAGSEQFF	TGTGCTTCGCGGACTAGCGCGGGGAGTGAGCAGTTCTTC
TRBV6-5	.	TRBJ2-3	.	CASRTAPKSTDTQYF	TGTGCCAGTCGGACAGCCCCAAAGAGCACAGATACGCAGTATTTT
TRBV15	.	TRBJ2-6	.	CATRGRGENGANVLTF	TGTGCCACCAGGGGCAGGGGAGAGAATGGGGCCAACGTCCTGACTTTC
TRBV7-3	.	TRBJ2-3	.	CASSLRGLFTDTQYF	TGTGCCAGCAGCTTAAGGGGACTTTTCACAGATACGCAGTATTTT
TRBV29-1	.	TRBJ1-1	once	CSVESQAGTEAFF	TGCAGCGTTGAGTCTCAGGCTGGCACTGAAGCTTTCTTT
TRBV19	TRBD1	TRBJ1-2	.	CASTPPGGQGLYGYTF	TGTGCCAGTACTCCGCCGGGGGGACAGGGCCTCTATGGCTACACCTTC
TRBV7-2	TRBD1	TRBJ2-5	.	CASSSGGRETQYF	TGTGCCAGCAGCTCAGGGGGCCGTGAGACCCAGTACTTC
TRBV19	.	TRBJ1-3	.	CASTKDEGLGNTIYF	TGTGCCAGTACCAAAGATGAGGGTTTAGGAAACACCATATATTTT
TRBV6-5	.	TRBJ2-7	once	CASRRDEPYEQYF	TGTGCCAGCAGGAGGGACGAACCCTACGAGCAGTACTTC
TRBV6-5	.	TRBJ1-3	.	CASSYGSSGNTIYF	TGTGCCAGCAGTTACGGCTCTTCTGGAAACACCATATATTTT
TRBV3-1/TRBV3-2	.	TRBJ2-2	few	CASSHSGTNTGELFF	TGTGCCAGCAGTCATAGCGGAACGAACACCGGGGAGCTGTTTTTT
TRBV6-5	TRBD1	TRBJ1-5	.	CASSPTGGNQPQHF	TGTGCCAGCAGCCCCACAGGGGGAAATCAGCCCCAGCATTTT
TRBV30	.	TRBJ1-5	.	CAWTRDHNQPQHF	TGTGCCTGGACCCGGGACCACAATCAGCCCCAGCATTTT
TRBV7-9	TRBD2	TRBJ2-7	.	CASSPGLAGDEQYF	TGTGCCAGCAGCCCTGGACTAGCGGGAGACGAGCAGTACTTC
TRBV28	.	TRBJ2-1	.	CASSYSSSPPYNEQFF	TGTGCCAGCAGTTACAGTAGCTCCCCCCCCTACAATGAGCAGTTCTTC
TRBV27	TRBD1	TRBJ1-1	.	CASNPGQVATEAFF	TGTGCCAGCAACCCGGGACAGGTTGCTACTGAAGCTTTCTTT
TRBV6-2/TRBV6-3	.	TRBJ2-7	.	CASSSFGNPGVSSYEQYF	TGTGCCAGCAGTTCATTTGGCAATCCAGGGGTCAGCTCCTACGAGCAGTACTTC
TRBV28	.	TRBJ2-7	.	CASSPAAPPYEQYF	TGTGCCAGCAGTCCCGCGGCCCCCCCCTACGAGCAGTACTTC
TRBV18	.	TRBJ1-1	.	CASSPKEGKAFF	TGTGCCAGCTCACCAAAGGAAGGGAAAGCTTTCTTT
TRBV28	.	TRBJ2-7	.	CASSKIYEQYF	TGTGCCAGCAGCAAAATCTACGAGCAGTACTTC
TRBV5-1	.	TRBJ1-2	.	CASSFSTVNYGYTF	TGCGCCAGCAGCTTCTCGACAGTTAACTATGGCTACACCTTC
TRBV24-1	.	TRBJ2-2	.	CATSDLDRDTGELFF	TGTGCCACCAGTGATTTGGACAGAGACACCGGGGAGCTGTTTTTT
TRBV6-5	.	TRBJ1-1	.	CASSYPQGPMNTEAFF	TGTGCCAGCAGTTACCCGCAGGGGCCGATGAACACTGAAGCTTTCTTT
TRBV20-1	.	TRBJ1-1	.	CSAGTPTEAFF	TGCAGTGCTGGGACACCCACTGAAGCTTTCTTT
TRBV21-1	.	TRBJ2-3	.	CASSNGAGTPPSTDTQYF	TGTGCCAGCAGCAACGGTGCCGGGACTCCCCCTAGCACAGATACGCAGTATTTT
TRBV5-1	.	TRBJ2-3	.	CASSLTIRVLTDTQYF	TGCGCCAGCAGCCTCACTATCAGGGTCCTCACAGATACGCAGTATTTT